This T cell receptor (beta chain) was sequenced in a study of blood T cell repertoires in COVID-19. On the study more broadly: PBMCs, B-cell-depleted T cells, or T cells were the source of the cDNA or gDNA that made up the material.

Germline CDR1 and CDR2: SGHAT and FQNNGV. V lost 4 bases to trimming and J lost 3 bases; unmatched junction nucleotides: 7. The CDR3 sequence is 17 residues long. TCRdb keeps only in-frame clones here, not all; method: immunoSEQ multiplex PCR. The data contain about 190,000 clones, nearly 80% of them seen just once; the ten biggest clones take up 26%. This receptor was taken from a woman aged 70-85 years with acute or convalescent COVID-19. Sequences were obtained from peripheral blood. The chain uses TRBV11-2 and TRBJ1-3, with 12 bases fitting TRBD1. Written as DNA, the CDR3 is TGTGCCAGCAGCTCGGGACAGGGGGCGCGGGTTGGAAACACCATATATTTT. Its protein product is CASSSGQGARVGNTIYF.